The 15 T cell receptor beta chains given below trace back to one sample, sequenced in a study of control samples from healthy donors and cancer patients. The table came from immunoSEQ multiplex PCR; TCRdb's copy has only in-frame clones and leaves some out. The table shows under 200,000 clones, with 94% occurring only once. What was sequenced was PBMCs. The receptors originated from a man aged 55 to 70 with colorectal cancer.

The CDR3 reads CSPRGASEQFF. CDR3 DNA: TGCAGTCCAAGGGGAGCTAGTGAGCAGTTCTTC. V usage is TRBV20-1 and J usage is TRBJ2-1, with D perhaps TRBD1 or TRBD2 (5 bases each). V lost 8 bases to trimming and J lost 9 bases, with 14 bases between them. Germline loops: CDR1 DFQATT, CDR2 SNEGSKA (reference sequence). There are 11 residues in the CDR3.

The rearrangement joins TRBV7-2 to TRBJ2-3; D remains unclear. Germline CDR1 and CDR2: SGHTA and FQGNSA. There are 15 residues in the CDR3. Trimming removed 1 base at V and 1 base at J, with 9 bases between. CDR3 DNA: TGTGCCAGCAGCTTAGACGGTTACGGCACAGATACGCAGTATTTT. Its translation: CASSLDGYGTDTQYF.

The chain is built from TRBV3-1 (or the pseudogene TRBV3-2) and TRBJ2-5; TRBD2 matches 11 bases. V lost 3 bases and J lost 10; bases outside the gene matches: 13. Germline V lookup: CDR1 LGHDT, CDR2 YNNKEL (reference sequence). This CDR3 comprises 16 residues. Here the CDR3 DNA reads TGTGCCAGCAGCCAGATTAGCGGGGGGGCTGGCGTGGACCAGTACTTC. This gives the protein CASSQISGGAGVDQYF.

The chain uses TRBV11-3 and TRBJ2-7; 11 nucleotides agree with TRBD2. The CDR3 totals 16 residues. CDR1 and CDR2 (germline): SGHNT, YENEEA. V gave up 5 bases and J gave up 2 bases; unmatched junction bases: 8. CDR3 sequence reads: CASSASGTSGTYEQYF. In DNA, the CDR3 is TGTGCCAGCAGCGCTTCCGGGACTAGCGGAACCTACGAGCAGTACTTC.

The chain couples TRBV7-8 to TRBJ1-1; a possible D gene is TRBD1 (6 bases). Germline values: CDR1 SGHVS, CDR2 FQNEAQ. This CDR3 has 15 amino acids. Deletions cut 5 bases from V and 4 bases from J, with 17 bases between. CDR3 residues: CASSRGGLGGTEAFF. CDR3 nucleotide sequence: TGTGCCAGCAGCCGAGGGGGGCTCGGGGGCACTGAAGCTTTCTTT.

The CDR3 coding sequence is TGTGCCATCATGACGACAGGCGGGGAGCTGTTTTTT. This encodes CAIMTTGGELFF. The rearrangement uses TRBV10-3 and TRBJ2-2; D is possibly TRBD1 (6 bases). Deletions cut 7 bases from V and 7 bases from J, with 10 bases between. CDR3 length equals 12 residues. Germline V lookup: CDR1 ENHRY, CDR2 SYGVKD.

This chain uses TRBV9 with TRBJ1-1; 10 bases match TRBD1. V was clipped by 0 bases and J by 5 bases; unmatched bases: 7. The CDR3 totals 16 residues. Germline values: CDR1 SGDLS, CDR2 YYNGEE. For the CDR3, the DNA is TGTGCCAGCAGCGTAGACCCGGACAGGGGGTTAACTGAAGCTTTCTTT. Amino acid sequence: CASSVDPDRGLTEAFF.

DNA for the CDR3: TGTGCCAGCAGTGAAGTAAGGGGATCCTACAATGAGCAGTTCTTC. It encodes CASSEVRGSYNEQFF. The chain is built from TRBV6-1 and TRBJ2-1; the D gene is possibly TRBD1 (5 bases). The CDR3 consists of 15 residues. CDR1 and CDR2 from the germline V gene are MNHNS and SASEGT. V was pared by 1 base and J by 1 base, with 8 bases between.

The V and J genes are TRBV6-2 or TRBV6-3 and TRBJ2-7; the D is unclear. The CDR3 is 11 amino acids. Germline V CDR1 and CDR2: MNHEY, SVGEGT. V lost 4 bases and J lost 1, with 2 bases in between. The CDR3, as DNA: TGTGCCAGCAGTTTTTCCTACGAGCAGTACTTC. Protein sequence: CASSFSYEQYF.

The CDR3 is CSVGAGPQETQYF. The CDR3 DNA sequence: TGCAGCGTTGGCGCCGGTCCCCAAGAGACCCAGTACTTC. The chain is built from TRBV29-1 and TRBJ2-5; no clear D. From germline, CDR1 is SQVTM and CDR2 ANQGSEA. This CDR3 is 13 amino acids long. V was pared by 4 bases and J by 1 base, with 10 bases between.

This chain links TRBV28 with TRBJ1-4; TRBD1 might be the D (5 bases). This CDR3 spans 14 amino acids. CDR1 is MDHEN, CDR2 SYDVKM, per germline. V lost 7 bases and J lost 7, with 16 bases in between. CDR3 bases: TGTGCCAGCACCACGGGTGGGGGGGGTGAAAAACTGTTTTTT. Translation gives CASTTGGGGEKLFF. The full variable domain, with the rest looked up from reference TRBV28 and TRBJ1-4, is DVKVTQSSRYLVKRTGEKVFLECVQDMDHENMFWYRQDPGLGLRLIYFSYDVKMKEKGDIPEGYSVSREKKERFSLILESASTNQTSMYLCASTTGGGGEKLFFGSGTQLSVL.

This chain uses TRBV6-2 or TRBV6-3 with TRBJ1-4; 7 nucleotides agree with TRBD1. CDR1 and CDR2 from the germline V gene are MNHEY and SVGEGT. Trimming at V came to 5 bases and at J to 8 bases, leaving 8 bases not matched to a gene. CDR3 size: 14 residues. The CDR3 protein is CASSGQARGEKLFF. The CDR3 bases are TGTGCCAGCAGTGGACAGGCCCGAGGGGAAAAACTGTTTTTT.

CDR3 in amino acids: CASSEVTGTGTIPKNIQYF. The CDR3, as DNA: TGTGCCAGCAGTGAAGTAACGGGGACAGGGACTATACCCAAAAACATTCAGTACTTC. This sequence joins TRBV6-1 and TRBJ2-4, with 9 bases lining up with TRBD1. Looked up from germline, CDR1 is MNHNS and CDR2 is SASEGT. After removal of 1 base from V and 2 bases from J, the junction contained 12 bases not matched to a gene. CDR3 length: 19 residues.

V is TRBV28 and J is TRBJ2-3; 7 nucleotides align to TRBD1. V lost 5 bases to trimming and J lost 2 bases; unmatched junction nucleotides: 10. The CDR3 covers 16 residues. The V gene's germline CDR1 is MDHEN and CDR2 SYDVKM. CDR3 sequence reads: CASSPQRGLNTDTQYF. CDR3 nucleotide sequence: TGTGCCAGCAGTCCCCAGAGGGGGCTGAACACAGATACGCAGTATTTT. Variable domain in full (rest from reference TRBV28 and TRBJ2-3): DVKVTQSSRYLVKRTGEKVFLECVQDMDHENMFWYRQDPGLGLRLIYFSYDVKMKEKGDIPEGYSVSREKKERFSLILESASTNQTSMYLCASSPQRGLNTDTQYFGPGTRLTVL.

CDR3 nucleotide sequence: TGTGCCACCAGTGAGGAAGATACGCAGTATTTT. It codes for CATSEEDTQYF. This chain links TRBV24-1 with TRBJ2-3; D gene unclear. V was cut by 4 bases and J by 5 bases, with 3 bases left in between. Germline lookup yields CDR1 KGHDR and CDR2 SFDVKD. The CDR3 length is 11 residues.